This TCR beta chain was sequenced during a study of cytotoxic CD8 clonotypes in ibrutinib-treated CLL. This CDR3 region has 14 residues. Trimming stripped 4 bases from V and 0 bases from J, with 10 bases between. CDR1 is SGHTA and CDR2 is FQGNSA in the germline V gene. Only in-frame clones appear in the TCRdb table, and some are missing; sequencing was by immunoSEQ multiplex PCR. The sample records a few hundred thousand clones, about 77% being singletons. Sequences were derived from PBMCs, sampled before ibrutinib treatment. This chain connects TRBV7-2 to TRBJ2-7, with D perhaps TRBD2 (5 bases). The clonotype was recovered from a human donor with chronic lymphocytic leukemia. The DNA for the CDR3 is TGTGCCAGCAGCTCCATGGACTTCTCCTACGAGCAGTACTTC. Amino acid sequence: CASSSMDFSYEQYF.